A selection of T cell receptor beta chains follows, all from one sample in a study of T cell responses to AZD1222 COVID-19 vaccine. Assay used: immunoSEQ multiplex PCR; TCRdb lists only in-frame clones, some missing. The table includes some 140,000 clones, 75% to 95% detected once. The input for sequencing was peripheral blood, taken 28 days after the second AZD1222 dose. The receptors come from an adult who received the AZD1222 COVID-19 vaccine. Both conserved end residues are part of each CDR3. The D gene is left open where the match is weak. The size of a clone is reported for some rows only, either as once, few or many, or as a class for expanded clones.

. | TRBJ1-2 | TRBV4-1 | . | TGCGCCAGCAGCCAACAGGGAACTAACTATGGCTACACCTTC | CASSQQGTNYGYTF
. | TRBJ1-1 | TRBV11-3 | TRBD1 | TGTGCCAGCAGCTTAGGCACAGGGGGCTGGACTGAAGCTTTCTTT | CASSLGTGGWTEAFF
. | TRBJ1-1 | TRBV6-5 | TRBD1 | TGTGCCAGCGGGACAGGAATGAACACTGAAGCTTTCTTT | CASGTGMNTEAFF
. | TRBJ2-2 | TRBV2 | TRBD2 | TGTGCCAGCAGTACTAGCGGGAGACGGACCGGGGAGCTGTTTTTT | CASSTSGRRTGELFF
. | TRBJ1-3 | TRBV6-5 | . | TGTGCCAGCGATAGGCCCCAGGCTGGAAACACCATATATTTT | CASDRPQAGNTIYF
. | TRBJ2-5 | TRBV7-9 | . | TGTGCCAGCAACGAAGGTGCGGCGACCCAGTACTTC | CASNEGAATQYF
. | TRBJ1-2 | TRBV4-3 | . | TGCGCCAGCAGCCAAGTGGCGTCGGTAGGGTATGGCTACACCTTC | CASSQVASVGYGYTF
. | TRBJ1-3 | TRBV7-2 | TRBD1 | TGTGCCAGCAGCCTACGGACAGGCCCTGGAAACACCATATATTTT | CASSLRTGPGNTIYF
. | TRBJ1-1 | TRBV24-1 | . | TGTGCCACCAGCCCCGGACAGACGAACACTGAAGCTTTCTTT | CATSPGQTNTEAFF
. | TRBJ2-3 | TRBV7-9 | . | TGTGCCAGCAGCCCGAGACAGGCCCAGTCCACAGATACGCAGTATTTT | CASSPRQAQSTDTQYF
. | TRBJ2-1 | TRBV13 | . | TGTGCCAGCAGCTTTGGCGGGAATGAGCAGTTCTTC | CASSFGGNEQFF
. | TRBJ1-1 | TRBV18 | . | TGTGCCAGCTCACCACCGGGCAGCCGGACTGAAGCTTTCTTT | CASSPPGSRTEAFF
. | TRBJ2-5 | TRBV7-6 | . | TGTGCCAGCAGCTTAGAGGTTTTCGCGGTCCAAGAGACCCAGTACTTC | CASSLEVFAVQETQYF
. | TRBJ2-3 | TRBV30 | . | TGTGCCTGGGGCGCCCCTTGGGATACGCAGTATTTT | CAWGAPWDTQYF
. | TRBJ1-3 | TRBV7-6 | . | TGTGCCAGCAGCTCCCGGACGGGGGTCGGGGACACCATATATTTT | CASSSRTGVGDTIYF
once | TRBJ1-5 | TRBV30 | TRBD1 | TGTGCCTGGAGTGGACAGGGCGGTTGGCAGCCCCAGCATTTT | CAWSGQGGWQPQHF
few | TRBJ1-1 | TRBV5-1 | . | TGCGCCAGCAGCTTGTCCCCCTCAGGTGGGGTGTCTGAAGCTTTCTTT | CASSLSPSGGVSEAFF
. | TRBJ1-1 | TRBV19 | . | TGTGCCAGTAAAATGAGGGGCAGGACTGAAGCTTTCTTT | CASKMRGRTEAFF
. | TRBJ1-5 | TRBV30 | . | TGTGCCTGGAGCGCAGGCGGGACATCTTATAGCAATCAGCCCCAGCATTTT | CAWSAGGTSYSNQPQHF
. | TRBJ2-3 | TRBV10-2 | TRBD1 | TGCGCCAGCTGGGGGGGGACAGGGCACACAGATACGCAGTATTTT | CASWGGTGHTDTQYF
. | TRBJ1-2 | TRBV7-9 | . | TGTGCCAGCAGCTTAGTTCTATGGGGCTATGGCTACACCTTC | CASSLVLWGYGYTF
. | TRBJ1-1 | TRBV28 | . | TGTGCCAGCAGAGTGGGGAGGAACACTGAAGCTTTCTTT | CASRVGRNTEAFF
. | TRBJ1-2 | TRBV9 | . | TGTGCCAGCAGCGTAGATGGGGCGCGAGTCTATGGCTACACCTTC | CASSVDGARVYGYTF
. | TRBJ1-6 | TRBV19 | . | TGTGCCAGTAAGGAGGACAGCTCCTATAATTCACCCCTCCACTTT | CASKEDSSYNSPLHF
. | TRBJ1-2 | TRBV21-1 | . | TGTGCCAGCAGCAAGAGGGAGGAGACTAACTATGGCTACACCTTC | CASSKREETNYGYTF
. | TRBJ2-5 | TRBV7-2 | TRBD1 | TGTGCCAGCAGCTTTACAGGGGGGGAGACCCAGTACTTC | CASSFTGGETQYF
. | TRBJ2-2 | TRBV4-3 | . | TGCGCCAGCAGCCAAGATATAAAGGGGGGCTTCACCGGGGAGCTGTTTTTT | CASSQDIKGGFTGELFF
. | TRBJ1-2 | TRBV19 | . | TGTGCCAGTAGGCCGTGGGGGGGCGAATCTGTCTATGGCTACACCTTC | CASRPWGGESVYGYTF
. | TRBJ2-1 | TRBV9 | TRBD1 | TGTGCCAGCAGCGTAGGGACAGGGTCCTACAATGAGCAGTTCTTC | CASSVGTGSYNEQFF
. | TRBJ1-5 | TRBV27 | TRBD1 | TGTGCCAGCAGTTTCTCCAGGGGGCAGCCCCAGCATTTT | CASSFSRGQPQHF
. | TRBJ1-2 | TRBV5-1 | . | TGCGCCAGCAGCTTGGCCGGGCAGGGGAGCGGCTACACCTTC | CASSLAGQGSGYTF
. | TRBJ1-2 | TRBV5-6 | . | TGTGCCAGCAGCTTGGGCAGGTCTTCCTATGGCTACACCTTC | CASSLGRSSYGYTF
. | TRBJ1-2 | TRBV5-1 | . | TGCGCCAGCAGCTTGCTCCCCGGACAGCCTGCATATGGCTACACCTTC | CASSLLPGQPAYGYTF
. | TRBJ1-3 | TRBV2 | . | TGTGCCAGCAGTGTGGCGACACCTTACCTCTCTGGAAACACCATATATTTT | CASSVATPYLSGNTIYF
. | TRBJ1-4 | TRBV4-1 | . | TGCGCCAGCAGCCAAGGTGGAACGAACTCCGAAAAACTGTTTTTT | CASSQGGTNSEKLFF
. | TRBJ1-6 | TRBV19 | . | TGTGCCAGTAGAAATCAGGGGACGGATTCACCCCTCCACTTT | CASRNQGTDSPLHF
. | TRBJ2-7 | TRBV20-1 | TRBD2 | TGCAGTGCTAGTGAGACTAGCGGGGGTTCCTCCTACGAGCAGTACTTC | CSASETSGGSSYEQYF
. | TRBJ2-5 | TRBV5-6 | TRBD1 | TGTGCCAGCAGCTTGACAGGGGCGGGAGAGACCCAGTACTTC | CASSLTGAGETQYF
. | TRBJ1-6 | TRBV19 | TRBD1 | TGTGCCAGTAGTATTGGCAGGGGGCCCTCACCCCTCCACTTT | CASSIGRGPSPLHF
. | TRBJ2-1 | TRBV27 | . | TGTGCCAGCAGCCCAGTAATCGGAGTTGAGCAGTTCTTC | CASSPVIGVEQFF
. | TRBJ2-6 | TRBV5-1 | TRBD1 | TGCGCCAGCAGCCGAGACAGGGTTTTCAACGTCCTGACTTTC | CASSRDRVFNVLTF
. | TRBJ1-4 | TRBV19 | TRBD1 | TGTGCCAGTAGGGAGACAGGGGGCTCTGAAAAACTGTTTTTT | CASRETGGSEKLFF
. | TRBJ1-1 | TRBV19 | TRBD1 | TGTGCCGTCGGGACAGAATCGCCAAAGATGGCTTTCTTT | CAVGTESPKMAFF
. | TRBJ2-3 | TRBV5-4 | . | TGTGCCAGCAGGACGGGCGCTAGCACAGATACGCAGTATTTT | CASRTGASTDTQYF
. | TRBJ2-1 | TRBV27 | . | TGTGCCAGCAGCAACTGGGGCGCAGGGGCGGAGAATGAGCAGTTCTTC | CASSNWGAGAENEQFF
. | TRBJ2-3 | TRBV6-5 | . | TGTGCCAGCAGCGCCCTCTTCAGCACAGATACGCAGTATTTT | CASSALFSTDTQYF
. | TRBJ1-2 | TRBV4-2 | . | TGTGCCAGCAGCCAAGATGTCGCAGCGAACTATGGCTACACCTTC | CASSQDVAANYGYTF
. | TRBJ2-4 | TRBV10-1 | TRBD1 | TGCGCCAGCAGCTCACAGGGGGCAGGGGGCATTCAGTACTTC | CASSSQGAGGIQYF
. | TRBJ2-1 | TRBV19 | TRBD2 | TGTGCCAGTAGCCCCGGGCGGGGGGGCTACAATGAGCAGTTCTTC | CASSPGRGGYNEQFF
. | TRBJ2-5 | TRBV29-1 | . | TGCAGCTTTTACTCGGACAGCACACAAGAGACCCAGTACTTC | CSFYSDSTQETQYF
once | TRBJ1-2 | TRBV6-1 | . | TGTGCCAGCAGTGAAATGCCGGAGGTTGACTATGGCTACACCTTC | CASSEMPEVDYGYTF
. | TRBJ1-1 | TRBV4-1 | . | TGCGCCAGCAGGAGCTTCGGGCGGACTGAAGCTTTCTTT | CASRSFGRTEAFF
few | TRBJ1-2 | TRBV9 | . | TGTGCCAGCAGCGGGGCGAGCGGACACTATGGCTACACCTTC | CASSGASGHYGYTF
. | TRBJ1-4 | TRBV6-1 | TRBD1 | TGTGCCAGCAGTGAAGAGGCAGGGGGCGTCTGGACTAATGAAAAACTGTTTTTT | CASSEEAGGVWTNEKLFF
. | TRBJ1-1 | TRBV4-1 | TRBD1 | TGCGCCAGCAGCCAAGCGACAGGGGGCATTTGGACTGAAGCTTTCTTT | CASSQATGGIWTEAFF
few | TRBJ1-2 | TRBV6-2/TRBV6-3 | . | TGTGCCAGCAGTCTCGATTCCGGGGGGACCGGTTACACCTTC | CASSLDSGGTGYTF
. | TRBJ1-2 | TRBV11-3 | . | TGTGCCAGCAGCCTCCGTTCCTATGGCTACACCTTC | CASSLRSYGYTF